This T cell receptor (beta chain) originates from a study of shared clonotypes between healthy human individuals. Study as a whole: Researchers drew samples from a couple of women and three men aged 18 to 49.

From germline, CDR1 is SGDLS and CDR2 YYNGEE. V lost 3 bases to trimming and J lost 4 bases, with 27 bases between them. The CDR3 totals 19 residues. Libraries were prepared by immunoSEQ multiplex PCR; TCRdb keeps only in-frame clonotypes and omits some of them. The sample has some 1 million clones, about 75% seen once. The sample holds one count of this clone. The TCR comes from a man younger than 35 in good health. The sample was memory CD4+ T cells sorted from blood. Subset: CD45RA-negative fraction. V is TRBV9 and J is TRBJ2-3; D gene ambiguous. The CDR3 sequence is CASSGKINGPSKTADTQYF. The CDR3 region has the DNA TGTGCCAGCAGCGGAAAAATAAACGGGCCTTCAAAAACCGCAGATACGCAGTATTTT.